These 20 T cell receptor beta chains were sequenced from one sample in a study of shared clonotypes between healthy human individuals. Sequencing used immunoSEQ multiplex PCR; TCRdb keeps in-frame clones, though not all of them. The top ten hold about 0.39% of the sample, which has 2.3 million or so clones, approximately 95% seen once. The sequenced sample was naive CD4+ T cells from PBMCs. The subset: CD45RA+ positively selected. The receptors were gathered from a man aged 18 to 30 in good health. Some clones in this sample may be carry-over from other donors' samples.

The genes are TRBV10-2 and TRBJ2-5, with no clear D. The CDR3 totals 12 residues. In germline, CDR1 is WSHSY, CDR2 SAAADI. Deletions cut 6 bases from V and 7 bases from J, with 12 bases between. The CDR3 DNA reads as TGCGCCAGCAGCGCGGACGTGGGGACCCAGTACTTC. This codes for CASSADVGTQYF.

The J gene is TRBJ2-6, the V gene TRBV5-4, with TRBD2 matching 7 bases. Per the germline V gene, CDR1 is SGHNT and CDR2 is YYREEE (reference sequence). The CDR3 is 18 amino acids. J was trimmed by 2 bases and V by 0 bases; bases with no gene match: 8. CDR3 coding DNA: TGTGCCAGCAGCTTGGAGTTGGGAGGGGCGCCTGGGGCCAACGTCCTGACTTTC. Translating gives CASSLELGGAPGANVLTF.

The chain couples TRBV2 to TRBJ2-1, with 11 bases aligning to TRBD2. CDR3 size: 15 residues. The germline CDR1 and CDR2 sequences are SNHLY and FYNNEI. V shed 2 bases, J shed 6 bases, and the junction held 3 bases outside the gene matches. The CDR3 loop is CASSESTSGSNEQFF. CDR3 DNA sequence: TGTGCCAGCAGTGAATCTACTAGCGGGAGCAATGAGCAGTTCTTC.

The chain joins TRBV7-6 to TRBJ1-4, with D possibly matching TRBD1 (5 bases). Trimming removed 0 bases from V and 0 bases from J, with 5 bases in between. Germline assignment: CDR1 SGHVS and CDR2 FNYEAQ. This CDR3 contains 15 residues. CDR3 sequence (DNA): TGTGCCAGCAGCTTAGCCAGGGCAACTAATGAAAAACTGTTTTTT. Protein sequence: CASSLARATNEKLFF.

The genes are TRBV7-7 and TRBJ2-3; D may be TRBD2 (5 bases). CDR1 and CDR2 from the germline V gene are SSHAT and FNYEAQ (reference sequence). Trimming removed 5 bases at V and 2 bases at J, with 17 bases between. CDR3 length: 16 residues. CDR3 region: CASSRVGRGLTDTQYF. CDR3 bases: TGTGCCAGCAGCCGGGTGGGCCGCGGGCTCACAGATACGCAGTATTTT.

The chain couples TRBV27 to TRBJ2-7; TRBD2 matches 8 bases. The CDR3 covers 15 residues. The V gene end was trimmed by 3 bases and the J gene end by 7 bases; junction bases not matched to a gene: 11. CDR1 is MNHEY, CDR2 SMNVEV, per germline (reference sequence). The CDR3 here is CASSFRGGRPGEQYF. DNA for the CDR3: TGTGCCAGCAGTTTCCGGGGCGGGAGGCCGGGGGAGCAGTACTTC.

This sequence joins TRBV5-4 and TRBJ2-3; 8 nucleotides agree with TRBD1. The CDR3 is 15 amino acids. V was clipped by 4 bases and J by 5 bases; unmatched bases: 9. Germline CDR1 SGHNT, CDR2 YYREEE (reference sequence). CDR3 DNA sequence: TGTGCCAGCAGCATCACAGGGGGGCGAGGAGATACGCAGTATTTT. Protein sequence: CASSITGGRGDTQYF.

This sequence joins TRBV5-1 and TRBJ1-2; 11 bases are shared with TRBD1. The CDR3 runs to 15 residues. Germline CDR1 SGHRS, CDR2 YFSETQ. With 4 bases clipped from V and 1 base from J, the junction kept 3 bases outside the gene matches. The chain's CDR3 is CASSIGTGGNYGYTF. The CDR3 DNA is TGCGCCAGCAGCATCGGGACAGGGGGTAACTATGGCTACACCTTC.

The V gene is TRBV5-1, the J gene TRBJ1-1, with D perhaps matching TRBD1 (5 bases). Germline V gene sequence: CDR1 SGHRS, CDR2 YFSETQ. The CDR3 totals 14 residues. The V end lost 6 bases, the J end lost 0 bases, and 12 bases lay between the germline ends. In DNA form, the CDR3 reads TGCGCCAGCACCCCGGGACGGCTGAACACTGAAGCTTTCTTT. Translated, it gives CASTPGRLNTEAFF.

This chain joins TRBV6-5 and TRBJ2-1; 7 bases align to TRBD2. The germline V gene encodes CDR1 MNHEY and CDR2 SVGAGI. The CDR3 spans 14 residues. V was clipped by 5 bases and J by 8 bases; unmatched bases: 9. CDR3 in amino acids: CASSPRRGRYEQFF. The CDR3 DNA follows: TGTGCCAGCAGTCCCCGGCGGGGGAGGTATGAGCAGTTCTTC.

The rearrangement links TRBV5-1 to TRBJ2-7, with D possibly matching TRBD2 (6 bases). This CDR3 is 15 amino acids long. Germline V lookup: CDR1 SGHRS, CDR2 YFSETQ. V was pared by 5 bases and J by 1 base, with 16 bases between. The CDR3 sequence: CASREQTRHSYEQYF. Written as DNA, the CDR3 is TGCGCCAGCAGAGAACAGACTAGACATTCCTACGAGCAGTACTTC.

The chain is built from TRBV6-5 and TRBJ1-4; 7 bases are shared with TRBD1. This CDR3 has 15 residues. The germline V gene has CDR1 MNHEY and CDR2 SVGAGI. V was clipped by 5 bases and J by 4 bases; unmatched bases: 7. The CDR3 nucleotides are TGTGCCAGCAGTAGCAAGACAGGGTTTAATGAAAAACTGTTTTTT. Translated: CASSSKTGFNEKLFF.

The chain has TRBV28 and TRBJ2-1; 14 bases are a match to TRBD2. V was clipped by 5 bases and J by 7 bases; unmatched bases: 10. The CDR3 extends over 17 amino acids. Germline CDR1 MDHEN, CDR2 SYDVKM. CDR3 sequence reads: CASSTGGLAGVGNEQFF. The CDR3 nucleotides are TGTGCCAGCAGTACAGGGGGACTAGCGGGAGTGGGAAATGAGCAGTTCTTC.

This clone has a single count. The rearrangement links TRBV6-1 to TRBJ1-1; D is uncertain. Germline V CDR1 and CDR2: MNHNS, SASEGT. The CDR3 is made up of 14 amino acids. V was trimmed by 0 bases and J by 5 bases, leaving 10 bases between them. The CDR3 DNA reads TGTGCCAGCAGTGAAGCAGGGAGTGGGACTGAAGCTTTCTTT. It codes for CASSEAGSGTEAFF.

The chain uses TRBV5-1 and TRBJ2-7; 12 bases fit TRBD1. After removal of 5 bases from V and 0 bases from J, the junction contained 3 bases not matched to a gene. From germline, CDR1 is SGHRS and CDR2 YFSETQ. The length of the CDR3 is 15 residues. The CDR3 loop reads CASSGTGGSSYEQYF. The CDR3 DNA follows: TGCGCCAGCAGTGGGACAGGGGGCAGCTCCTACGAGCAGTACTTC.

The V gene is TRBV10-3, the J gene TRBJ2-1, with a possible D match to TRBD2 (6 bases). This CDR3 has 15 amino acids. The V end lost 3 bases, the J end lost 6 bases, and 15 bases lay between the germline ends. The germline V gene encodes CDR1 ENHRY and CDR2 SYGVKD. CDR3 in amino acids: CAISEVGVGGNEQFF. The CDR3 nucleotides are TGTGCCATCAGTGAAGTGGGAGTGGGGGGCAATGAGCAGTTCTTC.

This chain links TRBV15 with TRBJ2-1, with TRBD2 as a possible D gene (5 bases). The germline gives CDR1 LNHNV, CDR2 YYDKDF (reference sequence). The CDR3 contains 14 residues. Between the trimmed V and J ends, which lost 4 bases and 4 bases, there was a span of 11 bases. DNA for the CDR3: TGTGCCACCAGCACCGACTACGGATACAATGAGCAGTTCTTC. Amino acid sequence: CATSTDYGYNEQFF.

Regarding this clone: This CDR3 is also generated by other DNA sequences in the sample. The chain has TRBV9 and TRBJ2-5; the match to TRBD1 covers 8 bases. V dropped 2 bases and J dropped 2; count of bases not matched to a gene: 2. Germline CDR1 and CDR2: SGDLS and YYNGEE. The CDR3 consists of 14 residues. The CDR3 region has the DNA TGTGCCAGCAGCGTCAGGGGGCAACAAGAGACCCAGTACTTC. Translating gives CASSVRGQQETQYF.

Only one count was recorded for this clone. The chain employs TRBV29-1 and TRBJ1-1, with D possibly being TRBD1 (5 bases). V was pared by 8 bases and J by 5 bases, with 15 bases between. There are 12 residues in the CDR3. Germline lookup yields CDR1 SQVTM and CDR2 ANQGSEA. The CDR3 DNA reads TGCAGCCACGGCTGGGGGAGTACTGAAGCTTTCTTT. It specifies CSHGWGSTEAFF.

This chain uses TRBV6-1 with TRBJ1-1; tentatively, D is TRBD1 (5 bases). This CDR3 is built from 13 residues. In germline, CDR1 is MNHNS, CDR2 SASEGT. Trimming shortened V by 8 bases and J by 6 bases, and 16 bases separated the two germline ends. CDR3 sequence (DNA): TGTGCCAGCTTGGGCAGGGCGATCCCTGAAGCTTTCTTT. Protein: CASLGRAIPEAFF.